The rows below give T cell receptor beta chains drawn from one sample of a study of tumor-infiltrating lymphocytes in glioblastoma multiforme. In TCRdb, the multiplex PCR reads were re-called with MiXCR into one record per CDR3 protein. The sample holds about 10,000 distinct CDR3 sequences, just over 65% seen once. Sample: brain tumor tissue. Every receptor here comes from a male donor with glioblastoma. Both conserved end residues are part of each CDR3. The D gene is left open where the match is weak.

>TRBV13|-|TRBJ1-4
CASSPRAANEKLFF
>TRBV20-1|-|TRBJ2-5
CSVRSFVLGGFGETQYF
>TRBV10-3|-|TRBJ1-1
CAISPNPTVNTEAFF
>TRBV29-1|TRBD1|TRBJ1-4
CSVTRGQREKLFF
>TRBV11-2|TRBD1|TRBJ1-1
CASGKGQRTESFF
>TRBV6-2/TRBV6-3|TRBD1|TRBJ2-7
CASSYYGQAPYEEYF
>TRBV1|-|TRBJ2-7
CTSPSGVPSSYEQYF
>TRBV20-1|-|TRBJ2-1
CSAKDEAGLYEQFF
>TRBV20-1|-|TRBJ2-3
CSASRGEGDTDTQYF
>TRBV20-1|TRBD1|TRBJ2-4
CSARDPDRGIRKAKNIRYF
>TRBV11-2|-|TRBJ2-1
CASDIGDCNEQFF
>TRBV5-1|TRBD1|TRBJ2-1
CSSSLGTGVYDEQFF
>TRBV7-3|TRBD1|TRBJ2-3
CASSRGTGGPDTQYF
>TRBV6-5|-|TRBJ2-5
CGSIGDQEVQYF
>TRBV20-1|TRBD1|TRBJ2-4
CSAAGTGGAKNTQYF
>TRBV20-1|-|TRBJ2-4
CSARDLERGIRKDKNIQYF
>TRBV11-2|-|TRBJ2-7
CASSLGGVTYEQYF
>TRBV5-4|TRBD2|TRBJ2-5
CASSTGRGDETQYF
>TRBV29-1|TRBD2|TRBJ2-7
CNVGQMTGGQYF
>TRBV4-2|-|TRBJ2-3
CASSQDTCSTDTQYF
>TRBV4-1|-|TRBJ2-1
CASGQEEKPVNEQFF
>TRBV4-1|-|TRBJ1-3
CASGQGAGTGNTIYF
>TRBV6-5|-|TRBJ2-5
CARIGDHETQYF
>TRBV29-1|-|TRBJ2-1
CSVGLVGGSYNGQFF
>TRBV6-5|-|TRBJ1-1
CATRLGQSNTEAFF
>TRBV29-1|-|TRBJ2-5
CSVEGHGEETQYF
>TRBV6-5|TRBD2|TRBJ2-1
CASSGGTSVYNEQFF
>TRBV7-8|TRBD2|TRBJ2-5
CASSLDRLAGGEHQETQYF
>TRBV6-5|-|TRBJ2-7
CAISYSAQGAYEQYF
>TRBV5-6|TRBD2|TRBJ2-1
CASSLVAGGPWEQFF
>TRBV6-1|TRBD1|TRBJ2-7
CGSGRTGGYEQYF
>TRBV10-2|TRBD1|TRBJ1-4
CASSEGTGGVKEKLFF
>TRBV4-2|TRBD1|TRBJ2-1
CASSQVRTGENEQFF
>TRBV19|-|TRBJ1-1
CASKQGRRNTEAFF
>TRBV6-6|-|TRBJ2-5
CASGYARDLRETQYF
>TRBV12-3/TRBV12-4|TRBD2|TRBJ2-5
CASSPFLGGPRETQYF
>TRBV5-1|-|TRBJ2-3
CASRLGKIEDTQYF
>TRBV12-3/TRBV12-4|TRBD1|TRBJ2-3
CASNPGRGLTDTQYF
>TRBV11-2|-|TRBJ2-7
CASSLRIPYEQYF
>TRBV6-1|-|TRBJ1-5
CASRDALVTDNQPQHF
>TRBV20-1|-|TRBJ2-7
CSVPGADEQYF
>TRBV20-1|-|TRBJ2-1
CSARDEAGLYKQFF
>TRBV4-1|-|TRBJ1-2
CATSQNRYGGNYGYTF
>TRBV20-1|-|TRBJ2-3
CSAWPPVSEAKYF
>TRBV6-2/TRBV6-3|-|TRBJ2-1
CASSSYSGNEQFF
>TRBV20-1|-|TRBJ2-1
CSAEAIAKNEQFF
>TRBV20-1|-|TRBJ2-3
CSASRTRVRIGTQYF
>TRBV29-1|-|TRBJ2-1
CNLPQGLADNEQFF
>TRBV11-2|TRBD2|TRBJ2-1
CASSPRGGSYNEQFF
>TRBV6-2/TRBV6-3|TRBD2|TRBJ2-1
CVSRAAGGRFNEQFF
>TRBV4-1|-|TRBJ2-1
CANIREERPFNEQFF
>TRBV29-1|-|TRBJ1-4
CSVQKTGSGVGKLFF
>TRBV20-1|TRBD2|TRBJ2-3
CSARPLCGTLTSTDTQYF
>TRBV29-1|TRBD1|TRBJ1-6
CSVTWDRGSPLHF
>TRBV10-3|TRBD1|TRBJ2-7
CAISESGQGYEQYF
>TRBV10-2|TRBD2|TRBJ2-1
CASSERTSGQNEQFF
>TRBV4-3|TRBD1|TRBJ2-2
CASSPHGTGGRLGTGELFF
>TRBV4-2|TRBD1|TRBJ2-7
CASSREQGAYDEQYF
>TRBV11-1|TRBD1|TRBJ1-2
CASGLDRANYGHTF